The 20 T cell receptor beta chains below were found in one sample sequenced in a study of blood T cell repertoires in COVID-19. Method: immunoSEQ multiplex PCR; TCRdb's copy keeps in-frame clones and lacks some. This table holds about 170,000 clones, around four fifths found once. The sample consisted of PBMCs or T cells enriched from blood (not recorded which). The receptors originated from a woman aged 45-65 years in a cohort exposed to, infected with or recovered from COVID-19 (not recorded which).

V usage is TRBV7-8 and J usage is TRBJ1-5, with D perhaps matching TRBD1 (6 bases). The CDR3 runs to 16 residues. V lost 5 bases, J lost 3 bases, and 17 bases lay in between. Germline-derived CDR1 and CDR2 are SGHVS and FQNEAQ. This CDR3 is CASSPTGGASNQPQHF. CDR3 sequence (DNA): TGTGCCAGCAGCCCGACGGGGGGGGCATCCAATCAGCCCCAGCATTTT.

The V and J genes are TRBV4-3 and TRBJ2-3, with 11 bases matching TRBD2. The V gene's germline CDR1 is LGHNA and CDR2 YSLEER. CDR3 length equals 15 residues. J lost 1 base, V lost 3 bases, and 0 bases had no gene match. The CDR3: CASSQGLAGTDTQYF. CDR3 DNA: TGCGCCAGCAGCCAGGGACTAGCGGGCACAGATACGCAGTATTTT.

The chain recombines TRBV5-8 with TRBJ2-3; 8 nucleotides match TRBD1. Trimming removed 0 bases from V and 6 bases from J; junction bases left unmatched: 9. Germline V gene data show CDR1 as SGHTS and CDR2 as YDEGEE. The length of the CDR3 is 16 residues. As DNA, the CDR3 is TGTGCCAGCAGCTTGGACGTGGACAGGGTCAAGGATACGCAGTATTTT. Translated, it gives CASSLDVDRVKDTQYF.

V is TRBV10-1 and J is TRBJ2-7; D is perhaps TRBD1 (5 bases). Germline assignment: CDR1 WNHNN and CDR2 SYGVQD (reference sequence). The CDR3 sequence is 13 residues long. The V and J ends lost 10 bases and 2 bases respectively, with 15 bases between them. CDR3 nucleotide sequence: TGCGCCACCCAGGACACCCGCACCTACGAGCAGTACTTC. Translating gives CATQDTRTYEQYF.

The chain links TRBV19 to TRBJ1-1; the D gene is possibly TRBD1 (5 bases). Trimming removed 5 bases from V and 3 bases from J, with 10 bases in between. This CDR3 comprises 13 residues. Germline V lookup: CDR1 LNHDA, CDR2 SQIVND (reference sequence). CDR3 in DNA: TGTGCCAGTAGTGTCAAAGGGGACACTGAAGCTTTCTTT. Its protein is CASSVKGDTEAFF. The full variable domain, rest sourced from reference TRBV19 and TRBJ1-1, is DGGITQSPKYLFRKEGQNVTLSCEQNLNHDAMYWYRQDPGQGLRLIYYSQIVNDFQKGDIAEGYSVSREKKESFPLTVTSAQKNPTAFYLCASSVKGDTEAFFGQGTRLTVV.

DNA for the CDR3: TGTGCCAGCAGCGTACTACAGGGGGCTTATGGCTACACCTTC. Residues: CASSVLQGAYGYTF. The rearrangement joins TRBV5-4 to TRBJ1-2, with TRBD1 matching 9 bases. The CDR3 has 14 residues. Germline lookup yields CDR1 SGHNT and CDR2 YYREEE (reference sequence). V was clipped by 4 bases and J by 5 bases; unmatched bases: 6.

This clone was observed once. V and J are TRBV3-1 (or the pseudogene TRBV3-2) and TRBJ1-2; a possible D gene is TRBD1 (5 bases). The CDR3 spans 16 residues. V lost 5 bases to trimming and J lost 5 bases, with 21 bases between them. Germline V CDR1 and CDR2: LGHDT, YNNKEL (reference sequence). The CDR3 is CASSSETDAGGYGYTF. CDR3 bases: TGTGCCAGCAGCTCCGAAACGGACGCGGGGGGGTATGGCTACACCTTC.

This clone was recorded only once. The chain recombines TRBV3-1 (or the pseudogene TRBV3-2) with TRBJ2-7, with TRBD1 matching over 7 bases. V was clipped by 2 bases and J by 2 bases; unmatched bases: 6. Germline CDR1 reads LGHDT; CDR2 reads YNNKEL (reference sequence). The CDR3 totals 15 residues. This CDR3 is CASSQKMGQTYEQYF. The DNA of the CDR3 is TGTGCCAGCAGCCAAAAGATGGGACAGACCTACGAGCAGTACTTC.

The CDR3 here is CASSDPGGAVGGYTF. CDR3 coding DNA: TGCGCCAGCAGTGACCCGGGGGGGGCAGTTGGTGGCTACACCTTC. V and J are TRBV10-2 and TRBJ1-2, with D perhaps matching TRBD1 (6 bases). The CDR3 has 15 residues. Per the germline V gene, CDR1 is WSHSY and CDR2 is SAAADI. V dropped 3 bases and J dropped 7 bases, with 18 bases sitting between them.

The chain links TRBV29-1 to TRBJ1-4, with D possibly matching TRBD1 (6 bases). From germline, CDR1 is SQVTM and CDR2 ANQGSEA. The CDR3 consists of 12 residues. The V end lost 6 bases, the J end lost 3 bases, and 8 bases lay between the germline ends. This CDR3 reads CSVRTANEKLFF. The CDR3 DNA is TGCAGCGTCCGGACAGCTAATGAAAAACTGTTTTTT.

This clone was picked up one time. The gene calls are TRBV2 and TRBJ2-7; D might be TRBD2 (6 bases). Germline V gene lookup returns CDR1 SNHLY and CDR2 FYNNEI. Deletions cut 3 bases from V and 6 bases from J, with 12 bases between. The CDR3 extends over 13 amino acids. The CDR3 region is CASSEEGWREQYF. The CDR3 DNA follows: TGTGCCAGCAGTGAGGAGGGCTGGCGCGAGCAGTACTTC.

The gene calls are TRBV5-1 and TRBJ1-4; D is possibly TRBD1 (5 bases). This CDR3 region has 16 residues. Trimming stripped 6 bases from V and 3 bases from J, with 18 bases between. The germline V gene encodes CDR1 SGHRS and CDR2 YFSETQ. This CDR3 is CASKGDPNLPNEKLFF. The CDR3 nucleotides read TGCGCCAGCAAAGGGGATCCCAACCTACCTAATGAAAAACTGTTTTTT.

CDR3 nucleotides: TGTGCCACCAGCCGGGAGATCAATGAGCAGTTCTTC. Amino acids: CATSREINEQFF. The rearrangement links TRBV15 to TRBJ2-1; D is possibly TRBD2 (6 bases). The CDR3 length is 12 residues. Germline V gene data show CDR1 as LNHNV and CDR2 as YYDKDF (reference sequence). Between the trimmed V and J ends, which lost 5 bases and 6 bases, there was a span of 8 bases.

The chain has TRBV7-9 and TRBJ2-1, with a weak D call TRBD1 (6 bases). CDR1 and CDR2 from the germline V gene are SEHNR and FQNEAQ (reference sequence). The length of the CDR3 is 17 residues. V was pared by 4 bases and J by 3 bases, with 19 bases between. The CDR3 is CASSSEPGHPNYNEQFF. CDR3 nucleotide sequence: TGTGCCAGCAGCTCCGAGCCGGGACACCCGAACTACAATGAGCAGTTCTTC.

This rearrangement joins TRBV3-1 (or the pseudogene TRBV3-2) to TRBJ1-5; D gene ambiguous. The V gene lost 0 bases and the J gene lost 3 bases, with 9 bases spanning the gap. Germline V CDR1 and CDR2: LGHDT, YNNKEL (reference sequence). The CDR3 loop spans 15 amino acids. CDR3 DNA sequence: TGTGCCAGCAGCCAAGATCGGGGTTCCAATCAGCCCCAGCATTTT. This translates into CASSQDRGSNQPQHF.

This sequence joins TRBV24-1 and TRBJ2-2, with D possibly being TRBD2 (5 bases). Germline V CDR1 and CDR2: KGHDR, SFDVKD. Trimming removed 5 bases from V and 6 bases from J, with 12 bases in between. The CDR3 loop spans 14 amino acids. The CDR3 loop reads CATSVTTIPGELFF. CDR3 DNA: TGTGCCACCAGTGTCACGACTATTCCCGGGGAGCTGTTTTTT.

This chain joins TRBV11-2 and TRBJ1-3; D is undetermined. CDR1 and CDR2 from the germline V gene are SGHAT and FQNNGV. The CDR3 is 17 residues long. The ends were cut back, 2 bases at V and 3 bases at J, with 17 bases in the middle. The CDR3 loop reads CASSLRRAGEVGNTIYF. The CDR3 DNA follows: TGTGCCAGCAGCTTAAGGCGAGCCGGTGAGGTTGGAAACACCATATATTTT. Filled out from reference TRBV11-2 and TRBJ1-3, the complete variable domain reads EAGVAQSPRYKIIEKRQSVAFWCNPISGHATLYWYQQILGQGPKLLIQFQNNGVVDDSQLPKDRFSAERLKGVDSTLKIQPAKLEDSAVYLCASSLRRAGEVGNTIYFGEGSWLTVV.

The chain recombines TRBV5-1 with TRBJ2-1; TRBD1 agrees at 8 bases. The CDR3 has 13 residues. J gave up 7 bases and V 5 bases, and 5 bases lay outside the gene matches. Looked up from germline, CDR1 is SGHRS and CDR2 is YFSETQ. The CDR3 nucleotides read TGCGCCAGCAGTAGTCAGGGGGCGAATGAGCAGTTCTTC. Translated: CASSSQGANEQFF.

CDR3 in amino acids: CASTARVVDSPLHF. CDR3 coding DNA: TGTGCCAGCACCGCGAGGGTCGTCGATTCACCCCTCCACTTT. The chain uses TRBV6-5 and TRBJ1-6; D unresolved. CDR1 MNHEY and CDR2 SVGAGI come from the germline V gene. The CDR3 is made up of 14 amino acids. Trimming cost V 7 bases and J 8 bases, with 15 bases left between them.

This clone was found once. An end of the junction differs from the germline gene, which may be a read error. The chain uses TRBV5-1 and TRBJ2-7; 13 nucleotides align to TRBD2. This CDR3 has 15 residues. Germline V gene lookup returns CDR1 SGHRS and CDR2 YFSETQ. Here the CDR3 reads CASSQGLAGVDDQYF. The CDR3 DNA reads TGCGCCAGCAGCCAAGGACTAGCGGGAGTCGACGACCAGTACTTC.